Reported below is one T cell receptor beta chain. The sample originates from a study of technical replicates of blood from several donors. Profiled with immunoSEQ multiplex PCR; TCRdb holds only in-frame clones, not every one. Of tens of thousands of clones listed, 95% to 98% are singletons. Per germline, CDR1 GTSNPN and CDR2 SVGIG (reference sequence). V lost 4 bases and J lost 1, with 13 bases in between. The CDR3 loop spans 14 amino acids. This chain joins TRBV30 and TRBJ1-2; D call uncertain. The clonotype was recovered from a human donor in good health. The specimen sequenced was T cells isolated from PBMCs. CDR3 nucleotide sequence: TGTGCCTGGAAGGAGGAAGGGCTTAACTATGGCTACACCTTC. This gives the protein CAWKEEGLNYGYTF.